This T cell receptor beta chain was recovered during a study of CXCR3-negative and CXCR3-positive naive CD8 T cells. Findings and caveats of the study: Comparably high diversity marked both naive subsets, whereas memory CD8+ cells had much lower diversity. Freshly isolated PBMCs were used in most assays, given partial CXCR3 loss after freezing. In naive cells, CXCR3-negative and CXCR3-positive subsets had similar TRBV-TRBJ usage; memory cells differed. TRB CDR3 hydrophobicity was greater in CXCR3-positive naive cells than in CXCR3-negative naive cells.

Points on this clonotype: Its antigen remains unknown.

The authors prepared UMI-labeled TRB cDNA libraries by 5' RACE. TCRdb reprocessed the 5' RACE reads and stores each CDR3 protein as one record, lacking DNA. The sample includes roughly 89,000 distinct CDR3 sequences. CDR3 length equals 15 residues. CDR1 is SEHNR and CDR2 is FQNEAQ in the germline V gene (reference sequence). The source of this sequence is a human donor in good health. Some clones in this sample may be carry-over from other donors' samples. This chain joins TRBV7-9 and TRBJ2-7; TCRdb picks TRBD1, but there is no DNA to check that call. The sample comprised naive CXCR3- CD8+ T cells from blood. Specified subset: CD45RO-CCR7+CD27+CD95- naive CD8+ T cells lacking CXCR3 (TNR3-). CDR3 region: CASSFPGTGVNEQYF.